This passage covers 26 T cell receptor beta chains from one sample sequenced in a study of blood T cell repertoires in COVID-19 (dated by TCRdb to 2019 to 2021). Preparation of the library involved the immunoSEQ multiplex PCR assay. The table comes from immuneACCESS by way of TCRdb, which keeps in-frame sequences with V and J called. Part of the clones is missing from these tables; in studies checked, under half for an unresolved V gene and the rest for unknown reasons. A total of 55,000 to 65,000 clones appear in this sample, around 83% of them only once. Approximately 3.6% of the sample is taken by the ten largest. The sequenced sample was peripheral blood. The receptor source for this set is a woman aged 80 or over with acute or convalescent COVID-19.

The count of this clone is one. The CDR3 loop reads CASSASGHHNEKLFF. The CDR3 region has the DNA TGTGCCAGCAGCGCCTCGGGACACCATAATGAAAAACTGTTTTTT. This chain joins TRBV9 and TRBJ1-4; tentatively, D is TRBD1 (6 bases). CDR3 length: 15 residues. From germline, CDR1 is SGDLS and CDR2 YYNGEE. V was shortened by 3 bases and J by 4 bases, with 13 bases between the two germline ends.

The chain joins TRBV6-2 or TRBV6-3 to TRBJ1-3; D not certain. V was cut by 2 bases and J by 2 bases, with 7 bases left in between. This CDR3 is 14 amino acids long. CDR1 is MNHEY, CDR2 SVGEGT, per germline. The CDR3 DNA is TGTGCCAGCAGTTACGGAGGTCCTGGAAACACCATATATTTT. It specifies CASSYGGPGNTIYF.

This clone was detected only a few times. This chain links TRBV4-3 with TRBJ2-7; 10 bases are a match to TRBD2. This CDR3 is built from 15 residues. From germline, CDR1 is LGHNA and CDR2 YSLEER. Trimming at V came to 3 bases and at J to 4 bases, leaving 6 bases not matched to a gene. The CDR3 sequence: CASSQAKRGGYEQYF. Written as DNA, the CDR3 is TGCGCCAGCAGCCAGGCCAAGCGGGGGGGGTACGAGCAGTACTTC.

The V and J genes are TRBV19 and TRBJ1-4, with a tentative D call TRBD1 (6 bases). The CDR3 has 14 residues. The germline V and J ends were trimmed by 6 bases and 7 bases, with 15 bases remaining between them. Germline CDR1 is LNHDA and CDR2 is SQIVND (reference sequence). This CDR3 is CASSNFGTSEKLFF. CDR3 nucleotide sequence: TGTGCCAGTAGCAATTTCGGGACAAGTGAAAAACTGTTTTTT.

The rearrangement joins TRBV3-1 (or the pseudogene TRBV3-2) to TRBJ1-1; no definite D call. Germline V CDR1 and CDR2: LGHDT, YNNKEL (reference sequence). The CDR3 has 14 residues. V was pared by 3 bases and J by 3 bases, with 11 bases between. The CDR3 is CASSHRQRDTEAFF. CDR3 nucleotide sequence: TGTGCCAGCAGCCATAGGCAGCGGGACACTGAAGCTTTCTTT.

This clone was counted only a few times. The chain couples TRBV28 to TRBJ1-2; 11 bases align to TRBD1. V lost 7 bases, J lost 8 bases, and 12 bases stayed unmatched. Germline values: CDR1 MDHEN, CDR2 SYDVKM. The CDR3 runs to 15 residues. The chain's CDR3 is CASTILGQGARGYTF. The CDR3 region has the DNA TGTGCCAGCACCATCCTCGGACAGGGGGCGAGAGGCTACACCTTC.

This rearrangement joins TRBV5-8 to TRBJ2-1; the match to TRBD2 covers 9 bases. The V segment lost 2 bases and the J segment 3 bases; nucleotides outside the gene matches: 6. Per germline, CDR1 SGHTS and CDR2 YDEGEE. The CDR3 length is 16 residues. The CDR3, as DNA: TGTGCCAGCAGCTTATTAACTAGCGGGTTCTACAATGAGCAGTTCTTC. This sequence encodes CASSLLTSGFYNEQFF.

This rearrangement joins TRBV7-2 to TRBJ1-2; D unresolved. Trimming removed 2 bases from V and 5 bases from J, with 12 bases in between. This CDR3 is 14 amino acids long. Germline V CDR1 and CDR2: SGHTA, FQGNSA. CDR3 sequence reads: CASSLWSRGYGYTF. The CDR3 nucleotides read TGTGCCAGCAGCTTATGGTCGAGAGGATATGGCTACACCTTC.

This chain joins TRBV3-1 (or the pseudogene TRBV3-2) and TRBJ2-7; 13 bases fit TRBD2. Germline lookup yields CDR1 LGHDT and CDR2 YNNKEL (reference sequence). V shed 4 bases, J shed 2 bases, and the junction held 5 bases outside the gene matches. The CDR3 length is 16 residues. The CDR3 sequence is CASSLRGLAGPYEQYF. For the CDR3, the DNA is TGTGCCAGCAGCCTCCGGGGACTAGCGGGACCCTACGAGCAGTACTTC.

This clone was seen a few times. The J gene is TRBJ1-1, the V gene TRBV11-2, with a weak D call TRBD1 (6 bases). The CDR3 spans 15 residues. Germline CDR1 and CDR2: SGHAT and FQNNGV. The V and J ends lost 5 bases and 4 bases respectively, with 17 bases between them. CDR3 nucleotide sequence: TGTGCCAGCAGCAACAAGCGGGGGGGCGGCACTGAAGCTTTCTTT. Its protein is CASSNKRGGGTEAFF.

CDR3 sequence reads: CASSRLGQGGGTEAFF. The CDR3 DNA sequence: TGTGCCAGCAGTCGCTTGGGACAGGGTGGGGGCACTGAAGCTTTCTTT. The chain is built from TRBV27 and TRBJ1-1; 9 bases align to TRBD1. The junction had 11 bases not matched to a gene; V was cut back by 5 bases and J by 4 bases. The V gene's germline CDR1 is MNHEY and CDR2 SMNVEV (reference sequence). CDR3 length: 16 amino acids.

This chain joins TRBV9 and TRBJ1-2, with 9 bases aligning to TRBD1. CDR3 size: 15 residues. Germline CDR1 is SGDLS and CDR2 is YYNGEE. The V and J ends lost 3 bases and 2 bases, in that order; junction bases with no gene match: 5. This CDR3 reads CASSARTGANYGYTF. CDR3 DNA sequence: TGTGCCAGCAGCGCGAGGACAGGGGCAAACTATGGCTACACCTTC.

In this sample, this clone turned up once. This chain links TRBV18 with TRBJ1-1; D remains unclear. V was cut by 6 bases and J by 0 bases, with 8 bases left in between. CDR1 and CDR2 from the germline V gene are KGHSH and LQKENI. The CDR3 loop spans 13 amino acids. The CDR3 coding sequence is TGTGCCAGCTCTGAGGCCATGAACACTGAAGCTTTCTTT. It translates to CASSEAMNTEAFF.

The chain employs TRBV12-3 or TRBV12-4 and TRBJ2-7; D is uncertain. This CDR3 region has 13 residues. Trimming stripped 3 bases from V and 0 bases from J, with 6 bases between. This chain's CDR3 is CASSLGSSYEQYF. The CDR3 DNA reads TGTGCCAGCAGTTTGGGCAGCTCCTACGAGCAGTACTTC.

The chain couples TRBV30 to TRBJ2-7; D possibly corresponds to TRBD1 (6 bases). Trimming pared 5 bases from V and 2 bases from J, leaving 16 bases between. This CDR3 is built from 14 residues. Looked up from germline, CDR1 is GTSNPN and CDR2 is SVGIG (reference sequence). The CDR3 reads CAWGGSTGPYEQYF. The CDR3 DNA reads as TGTGCCTGGGGGGGATCGACAGGTCCCTACGAGCAGTACTTC. Filled out from reference TRBV30 and TRBJ2-7, the complete variable domain reads SQTIHQWPATLVQPVGSPLSLECTVEGTSNPNLYWYRQAAGRGLQLLFYSVGIGQISSEVPQNLSASRPQDRQFILSSKKLLLSDSGFYLCAWGGSTGPYEQYFGPGTRLTVT.

The gene calls are TRBV14 and TRBJ2-3, with 8 bases lining up with TRBD2. The CDR3 totals 16 residues. V lost 2 bases to trimming and J lost 2 bases; unmatched junction nucleotides: 6. CDR1 is SGHDN, CDR2 FVKESK, per germline. The CDR3 region is CASSQRTSGLTDTQYF. In DNA form, the CDR3 reads TGTGCCAGCAGCCAACGTACTAGCGGACTCACAGATACGCAGTATTTT.

The chain is built from TRBV5-1 and TRBJ2-7; TRBD1 agrees at 11 bases. Germline V gives CDR1 SGHRS, CDR2 YFSETQ. The CDR3 loop spans 15 amino acids. J was trimmed by 1 base and V by 4 bases; bases with no gene match: 4. CDR3 loop: CASSHGTGGSYEQYF. The CDR3 nucleotides are TGCGCCAGCAGCCATGGGACAGGGGGATCCTACGAGCAGTACTTC.

The chain recombines TRBV5-6 with TRBJ1-2; 8 bases fit TRBD1. The CDR3 runs 16 residues. CDR1 SGHDT and CDR2 YYEEEE come from the germline V gene. After removal of 3 bases from V and 3 bases from J, the junction contained 10 bases not matched to a gene. CDR3 sequence: CASSSPSQGEYYGYTF. The DNA of the CDR3 is TGTGCCAGCAGCTCGCCATCACAGGGGGAGTACTATGGCTACACCTTC.

This sequence joins TRBV27 and TRBJ2-7, with TRBD2 matching over 8 bases. The CDR3 runs to 15 residues. J lost 0 bases, V lost 7 bases, and 8 bases had no gene match. Per the germline V gene, CDR1 is MNHEY and CDR2 is SMNVEV (reference sequence). CDR3 protein: CASTLSGSGSYEQYF. The CDR3 DNA reads as TGTGCCAGCACCTTAAGCGGGAGCGGCTCCTACGAGCAGTACTTC.

This rearrangement joins TRBV4-1 to TRBJ1-6; D is uncertain. The germline V and J ends were trimmed by 1 base and 5 bases, with 9 bases remaining between them. Germline lookup yields CDR1 MGHRA and CDR2 YSYEKL. This CDR3 has 15 amino acids. CDR3 amino acids: CASSQAGYHNSPLHF. In DNA, the CDR3 is TGCGCCAGCAGCCAAGCAGGATACCATAATTCACCCCTCCACTTT.

The J gene is TRBJ2-1, the V gene TRBV7-9; D possibly corresponds to TRBD1 (5 bases). Germline V gene data show CDR1 as SEHNR and CDR2 as FQNEAQ (reference sequence). CDR3 size: 15 residues. With 8 bases removed from V and 0 bases from J, the gap between germline ends came to 14 bases. CDR3 protein: CASSLGAASYNEQFF. The CDR3 nucleotides read TGTGCCAGCTCGCTAGGGGCGGCCTCCTACAATGAGCAGTTCTTC.

The chain has TRBV5-1 and TRBJ2-3, with TRBD2 as a possible D gene (5 bases). Deletions cut 4 bases from V and 2 bases from J, with 14 bases between. The CDR3 loop spans 15 amino acids. Germline loops: CDR1 SGHRS, CDR2 YFSETQ. The CDR3 nucleotides read TGCGCCAGCAGCCCCCCCAGCGGTACCACAGATACGCAGTATTTT. It is translated as CASSPPSGTTDTQYF.

The chain uses TRBV11-2 and TRBJ2-1, with 9 bases aligning to TRBD2. This CDR3 spans 17 amino acids. The germline gives CDR1 SGHAT, CDR2 FQNNGV. V gave up 2 bases and J gave up 0 bases; unmatched junction bases: 5. The CDR3 DNA follows: TGTGCCAGCAGCTTATTCCTAGCGGGAAGCTCCTACAATGAGCAGTTCTTC. Its translation: CASSLFLAGSSYNEQFF.

The V and J genes are TRBV18 and TRBJ1-1; maybe TRBD1 (5 bases). The CDR3 is made up of 14 amino acids. V lost 1 base to trimming and J lost 1 base, with 7 bases between them. Germline lookup yields CDR1 KGHSH and CDR2 LQKENI. CDR3 DNA: TGTGCCAGCTCACCACAAGGGGCGAACACTGAAGCTTTCTTT. Translating gives CASSPQGANTEAFF.

The chain links TRBV12-5 to TRBJ1-5; 9 bases fit TRBD1. Germline assignment: CDR1 LGHNT and CDR2 FRNRAP. The CDR3 loop spans 16 amino acids. The trim removed 5 bases at V and 3 bases at J, leaving 8 bases unmatched. CDR3 amino acids: CASGTGQGQVNQPQHF. CDR3 nucleotides: TGTGCTAGTGGTACAGGACAGGGGCAAGTCAATCAGCCCCAGCATTTT.

This clone came up a few times. The chain joins TRBV5-1 to TRBJ2-2, with TRBD2 matching over 15 bases. V shed 3 bases, J shed 2 bases, and the junction held 5 bases outside the gene matches. The CDR3 covers 18 residues. CDR1 is SGHRS and CDR2 is YFSETQ in the germline V gene. The CDR3 sequence is CASSSGLAGGQNTGELFF. CDR3 DNA sequence: TGCGCCAGCAGCTCAGGACTAGCGGGGGGGCAAAACACCGGGGAGCTGTTTTTT.